Following are 10 T cell receptor beta chains from one sample sequenced in a study of OX40 agonist ivuxolimab in advanced cancers. Measured with immunoSEQ multiplex PCR; TCRdb has only the in-frame clones, and not every one. Of just over 30,000 clones in the sample, 80% to 90% were seen once. The sample was CD4+ or CD8+ T cells sorted from blood, taken in a trial of the OX40 agonist ivuxolimab. The origin of the receptors is an adult with an advanced solid tumor such as melanoma, head and neck, liver or kidney cancer.

This sequence joins TRBV5-8 and TRBJ1-3; D unresolved. V lost 2 bases and J lost 4, with 10 bases in between. The CDR3 runs 14 residues. Germline V gene data show CDR1 as SGHTS and CDR2 as YDEGEE. The chain's CDR3 is CASSFRGVGNTIYF. As DNA, the CDR3 is TGTGCCAGCAGCTTCAGAGGAGTGGGAAACACCATATATTTT.

This clone came up a few times. The chain links TRBV6-1 to TRBJ1-4; D gene unclear. Germline V lookup: CDR1 MNHNS, CDR2 SASEGT. Trimming took off 1 base at V and 7 bases at J, with 10 bases between the two ends. The CDR3 contains 14 residues. The CDR3 DNA reads as TGTGCCAGCAGTGAAGGGCTGGGGTCTGAAAAACTGTTTTTT. Translated, it gives CASSEGLGSEKLFF.

The chain has TRBV15 and TRBJ2-2, with 7 bases matching TRBD1. The CDR3 is made up of 14 amino acids. Losses at the gene ends were 1 base for V and 6 bases for J; bases not matched to a gene: 2. Per the germline V gene, CDR1 is LNHNV and CDR2 is YYDKDF (reference sequence). The CDR3 loop is CATSRGQGAGELFF. CDR3 bases: TGTGCCACCAGCAGAGGTCAGGGGGCCGGGGAGCTGTTTTTT. The complete variable domain, with remaining parts taken from reference TRBV15 and TRBJ2-2, reads DAMVIQNPRYQVTQFGKPVTLSCSQTLNHNVMYWYQQKSSQAPKLLFHYYDKDFNNEADTPDNFQSRRPNTSFCFLDIRSPGLGDTAMYLCATSRGQGAGELFFGEGSRLTVL.

The chain recombines TRBV11-1 with TRBJ2-7; possible D gene TRBD2, 5 bases. This CDR3 spans 13 amino acids. CDR1 SGHAT and CDR2 FQDESV come from the germline V gene (reference sequence). V was shortened by 0 bases and J by 12 bases, with 15 bases between the two germline ends. In DNA, the CDR3 is TGTGCCAGCAGCTTAGCGGTGGAGCGGCCGGCGTACTTC. Its translation is CASSLAVERPAYF.

This clone showed up just a few times. V usage is TRBV28 and J usage is TRBJ1-5; D call uncertain. Germline-derived CDR1 and CDR2 are MDHEN and SYDVKM. There are 14 residues in the CDR3. The V and J ends lost 7 bases and 7 bases respectively, with 17 bases between them. Here the CDR3 DNA reads TGTGCCAGCACCCGGACCGGAGGGAACCAGCCCCAGCATTTT. Protein: CASTRTGGNQPQHF.

CDR3 bases: TGCAGCGTTAGGACAGCCTATGGCTACACCTTC. Translation gives CSVRTAYGYTF. The V gene is TRBV29-1, the J gene TRBJ1-2; maybe TRBD1 (6 bases). V was trimmed by 5 bases and J by 4 bases, leaving 8 bases between them. This CDR3 spans 11 amino acids. The V gene's germline CDR1 is SQVTM and CDR2 ANQGSEA.

The chain carries TRBV6-1 and TRBJ2-7; unclear D gene. The germline V gene encodes CDR1 MNHNS and CDR2 SASEGT. Trimming stripped 6 bases from V and 1 base from J, with 16 bases between. The CDR3 is 15 amino acids. CDR3 sequence (DNA): TGTGCCAGCAGCCAAAGACACGAACCGTCCTACGAGCAGTACTTC. The encoded protein is CASSQRHEPSYEQYF.

This clone has a single count. This chain connects TRBV14 to TRBJ2-7; possibly TRBD2 for D (7 bases). Germline assignment: CDR1 SGHDN and CDR2 FVKESK. The V end lost 3 bases, the J end lost 6 bases, and 18 bases lay between the germline ends. This CDR3 region has 15 residues. CDR3 residues: CASSHGSGTKSEQYF. DNA for the CDR3: TGTGCCAGCAGCCACGGGAGCGGGACAAAGAGCGAGCAGTACTTC.

This chain links TRBV6-1 with TRBJ2-5, with D perhaps given as TRBD1 or TRBD2 (5 bases each). The end of the DNA is better explained by TRBJ2-7, so the J call may be wrong. The CDR3 runs to 14 residues. Germline V gene lookup returns CDR1 MNHNS and CDR2 SASEGT. CDR3 residues: CASRARDGAYEQYF. In DNA, the CDR3 is TGTGCCAGCAGAGCCCGGGACGGTGCCTACGAGCAGTACTTC.

The rearrangement links TRBV2 to TRBJ2-7; D is possibly TRBD1 or TRBD2 (6 bases each). Germline V gene lookup returns CDR1 SNHLY and CDR2 FYNNEI. The V end lost 8 bases, the J end lost 5 bases, and 16 bases lay between the germline ends. The CDR3 runs to 13 residues. The CDR3 here is CASWRRGTHEQYF. The CDR3 DNA is TGTGCCAGCTGGAGAAGGGGGACTCACGAGCAGTACTTC.